The 14 T cell receptor beta chains presented below share a single source sample, sequenced in a study of T cell responses to AZD1222 COVID-19 vaccine. Using immunoSEQ multiplex PCR, the repertoire was profiled, and TCRdb retains in-frame clones only, with some absent. The profile shows over 110,000 clones, approximately 94% of them singletons. The sample consisted of peripheral blood, taken on day 0 of AZD1222 vaccination. These receptors all stem from an adult in good health.

V usage is TRBV6-6 and J usage is TRBJ2-7, with 7 bases that match TRBD1. V lost 8 bases and J lost 2; bases outside the gene matches: 3. The CDR3 sequence is 12 residues long. Germline V gene lookup returns CDR1 MNHNY and CDR2 SVGAGI (reference sequence). The DNA for the CDR3 is TGTGCCAGCTGGGACAGCCCCTACGAGCAGTACTTC. Residues: CASWDSPYEQYF.

This chain uses TRBV9 with TRBJ1-5, with a tentative D call TRBD1 (6 bases). The CDR3 totals 15 residues. Per the germline V gene, CDR1 is SGDLS and CDR2 is YYNGEE. Between the trimmed V and J ends, which lost 4 bases and 3 bases, there was a span of 14 bases. Here the CDR3 DNA reads TGTGCCAGCAGCCCATGGGACACCCTCAATCAGCCCCAGCATTTT. This sequence encodes CASSPWDTLNQPQHF.

The chain links TRBV4-1 to TRBJ2-7; TRBD2 might be the D (5 bases). Germline values: CDR1 MGHRA, CDR2 YSYEKL. CDR3 length: 16 amino acids. V lost 1 base to trimming and J lost 3 bases, with 16 bases between them. DNA for the CDR3: TGCGCCAGCAGCCAAGGTCCAAACTTGGCGGGCTACGAGCAGTACTTC. This codes for CASSQGPNLAGYEQYF.

The gene calls are TRBV5-1 and TRBJ1-3, with 8 nucleotides matching TRBD1. The V and J ends lost 4 bases and 0 bases, in that order; junction bases with no gene match: 9. The CDR3 is made up of 17 amino acids. CDR1 SGHRS and CDR2 YFSETQ come from the germline V gene. CDR3 sequence reads: CASSAGTGPYSGNTIYF. The CDR3 coding sequence is TGCGCCAGCAGCGCCGGGACAGGCCCTTACTCTGGAAACACCATATATTTT.

This clone was recorded only once. The J gene is TRBJ1-1, the V gene TRBV27; D ambiguous. Germline V CDR1 and CDR2: MNHEY, SMNVEV (reference sequence). V was clipped by 3 bases and J by 5 bases, with 13 bases between them. CDR3 length: 14 residues. CDR3 sequence reads: CASSLTSRGTEAFF. CDR3 coding DNA: TGTGCCAGCAGTTTGACGTCCCGAGGAACTGAAGCTTTCTTT.

This clone was recorded a few times. The chain is built from TRBV11-2 and TRBJ2-7; D gene uncertain. V lost 7 bases, J lost 3 bases, and 7 bases lay in between. This CDR3 comprises 11 residues. Per germline, CDR1 SGHAT and CDR2 FQNNGV. Written as DNA, the CDR3 is TGTGCCAGCACCCCGCTCTACGAGCAGTACTTC. It encodes CASTPLYEQYF. Variable domain in full (rest from reference TRBV11-2 and TRBJ2-7): EAGVAQSPRYKIIEKRQSVAFWCNPISGHATLYWYQQILGQGPKLLIQFQNNGVVDDSQLPKDRFSAERLKGVDSTLKIQPAKLEDSAVYLCASTPLYEQYFGPGTRLTVT.

The CDR3 region is CASRGEGRRNTIYF. CDR3 DNA sequence: TGTGCCAGCAGAGGAGAGGGCAGACGAAACACCATATATTTT. The rearrangement joins TRBV19 to TRBJ1-3; D not resolved. The CDR3 is 14 residues long. The V end lost 9 bases, the J end lost 5 bases, and 17 bases lay between the germline ends. CDR1 is LNHDA and CDR2 is SQIVND in the germline V gene (reference sequence). The variable domain in full, with the rest retrieved from reference TRBV19 and TRBJ1-3, is DGGITQSPKYLFRKEGQNVTLSCEQNLNHDAMYWYRQDPGQGLRLIYYSQIVNDFQKGDIAEGYSVSREKKESFPLTVTSAQKNPTAFYLCASRGEGRRNTIYFGEGSWLTVV.

The chain combines TRBV4-3 with TRBJ2-3; TRBD2 might be the D (6 bases). Germline assignment: CDR1 LGHNA and CDR2 YSLEER. The CDR3 loop spans 15 amino acids. V shed 3 bases and J shed 4 bases, with 14 bases lying between them. The CDR3 DNA follows: TGCGCCAGCAGCCAGGGCGGGAATCTTCCAGATACGCAGTATTTT. As protein: CASSQGGNLPDTQYF.

The V and J genes are TRBV6-1 and TRBJ1-5, with D unclear. Germline CDR1 reads MNHNS; CDR2 reads SASEGT. V was shortened by 2 bases and J by 4 bases, with 18 bases between the two germline ends. The CDR3 extends over 17 amino acids. CDR3 sequence: CASSELISGAKNQPQHF. In DNA form, the CDR3 reads TGTGCCAGCAGTGAATTAATCTCAGGAGCGAAGAATCAGCCCCAGCATTTT.

The chain employs TRBV2 and TRBJ2-7, with 9 bases matching TRBD1. The trim removed 10 bases at V and 6 bases at J, leaving 7 bases unmatched. This CDR3 region has 12 residues. CDR1 SNHLY and CDR2 FYNNEI come from the germline V gene. CDR3: CATGTGLREQYF. In DNA, the CDR3 is TGTGCCACCGGGACAGGGTTACGCGAGCAGTACTTC.

The genes are TRBV19 and TRBJ2-1, with a possible D match to TRBD2 (5 bases). Germline CDR1 reads LNHDA; CDR2 reads SQIVND (reference sequence). The germline V and J ends were trimmed by 7 bases and 3 bases, with 13 bases remaining between them. This CDR3 is built from 14 residues. CDR3 amino acids: CASTTSGIYNEQFF. DNA of the CDR3: TGTGCCAGTACTACCAGCGGAATCTACAATGAGCAGTTCTTC. Using reference TRBV19 and TRBJ2-1 for the parts outside the CDR3, the full variable domain is DGGITQSPKYLFRKEGQNVTLSCEQNLNHDAMYWYRQDPGQGLRLIYYSQIVNDFQKGDIAEGYSVSREKKESFPLTVTSAQKNPTAFYLCASTTSGIYNEQFFGPGTRLTVL.

The V call is TRBV5-1, the J call TRBJ1-2; D remains ambiguous. The CDR3 has 16 amino acids. V was shortened by 6 bases and J by 5 bases, with 23 bases between the two germline ends. Germline-derived CDR1 and CDR2 are SGHRS and YFSETQ. CDR3 DNA: TGCGCCAGCAACCGCGACCTTGGGTCGACCGCGTATGGCTACACCTTC. Encoded protein: CASNRDLGSTAYGYTF.

The chain couples TRBV13 to TRBJ1-2; the match to TRBD1 covers 12 bases. This CDR3 contains 13 residues. With V trimmed by 5 bases and J by 11 bases, 6 bases remained unmatched. Germline V CDR1 and CDR2: PRHDT, FYEKMQ (reference sequence). DNA for the CDR3: TGTGCCAGCAGCGCCGGGACAGGGGGCTCATACACCTTC. Translating it yields CASSAGTGGSYTF. Supplemented by reference TRBV13 and TRBJ1-2, the full variable domain reads AAGVIQSPRHLIKEKRETATLKCYPIPRHDTVYWYQQGPGQDPQFLISFYEKMQSDKGSIPDRFSAQQFSDYHSELNMSSLELGDSALYFCASSAGTGGSYTFGSGTRLTVV.

The V and J genes are TRBV29-1 and TRBJ2-1; TRBD2 aligns across 10 bases. Per the germline V gene, CDR1 is SQVTM and CDR2 is ANQGSEA. CDR3 length equals 14 residues. V was clipped by 5 bases and J by 5 bases; unmatched bases: 6. Here the CDR3 reads CSVLAGATDNEQFF. In nucleotides, the CDR3 is TGCAGCGTTCTAGCGGGAGCTACGGACAATGAGCAGTTCTTC.